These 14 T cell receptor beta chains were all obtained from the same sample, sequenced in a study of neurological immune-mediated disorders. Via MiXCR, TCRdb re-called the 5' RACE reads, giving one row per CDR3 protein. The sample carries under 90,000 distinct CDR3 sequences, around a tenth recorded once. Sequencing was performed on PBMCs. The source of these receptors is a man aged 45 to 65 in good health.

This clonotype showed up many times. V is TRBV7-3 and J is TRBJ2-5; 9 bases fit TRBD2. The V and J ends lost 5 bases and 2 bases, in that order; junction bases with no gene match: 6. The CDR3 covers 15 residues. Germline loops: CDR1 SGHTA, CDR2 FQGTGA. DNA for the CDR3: TGTGCCAGCAGCCAACGGCTAGCGGGGCAAGAGACCCAGTACTTC. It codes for CASSQRLAGQETQYF.

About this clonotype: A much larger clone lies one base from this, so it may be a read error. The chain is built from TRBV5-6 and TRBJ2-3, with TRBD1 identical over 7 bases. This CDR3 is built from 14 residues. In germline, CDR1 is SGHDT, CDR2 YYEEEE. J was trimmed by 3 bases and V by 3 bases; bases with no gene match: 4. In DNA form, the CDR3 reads TGTGCCAGCAGCTGGGACAGTGGGACAGATACGCAGTATTTT. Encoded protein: CASSWDSGTDTQYF.

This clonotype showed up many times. CDR3 DNA sequence: TGCGCCAGCAGCGTGGACAGGGGTTTGAGTGGCACAGATACGCAGTATTTT. Translated: CASSVDRGLSGTDTQYF. The V call is TRBV5-1, the J call TRBJ2-3; 9 bases agree with TRBD1. CDR3 length: 17 residues. CDR1 and CDR2 (germline): SGHRS, YFSETQ. The junction had 10 bases not matched to a gene; V was cut back by 4 bases and J by 1 base.

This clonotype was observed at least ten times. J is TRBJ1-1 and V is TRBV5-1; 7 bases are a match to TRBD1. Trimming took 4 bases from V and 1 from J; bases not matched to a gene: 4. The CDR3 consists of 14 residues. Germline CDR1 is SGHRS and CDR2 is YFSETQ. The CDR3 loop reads CASSLRQGNTEAFF. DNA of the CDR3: TGCGCCAGCAGCCTCAGACAGGGGAACACTGAAGCTTTCTTT.

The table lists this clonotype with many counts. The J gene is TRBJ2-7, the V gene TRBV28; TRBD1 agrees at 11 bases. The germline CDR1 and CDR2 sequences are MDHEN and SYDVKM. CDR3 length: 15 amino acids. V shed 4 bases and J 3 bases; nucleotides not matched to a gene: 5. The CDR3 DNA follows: TGTGCCAGCAGTTCCGGACAGGGGGCAATCTACGAGCAGTACTTC. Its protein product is CASSSGQGAIYEQYF.

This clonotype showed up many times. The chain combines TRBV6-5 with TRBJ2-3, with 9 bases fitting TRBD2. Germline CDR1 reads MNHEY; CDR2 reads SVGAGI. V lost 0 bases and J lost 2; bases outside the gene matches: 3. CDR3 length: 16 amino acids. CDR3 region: CASSYSTSGDTDTQYF. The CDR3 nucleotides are TGTGCCAGCAGTTACTCGACTAGCGGAGACACAGATACGCAGTATTTT.

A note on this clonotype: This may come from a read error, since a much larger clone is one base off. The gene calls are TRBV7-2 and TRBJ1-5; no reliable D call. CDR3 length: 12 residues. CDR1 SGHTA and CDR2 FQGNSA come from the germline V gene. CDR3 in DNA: TGTGCCATCAGCTTAGTCGGTCAGCCCCAGCATTTT. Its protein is CAISLVGQPQHF.

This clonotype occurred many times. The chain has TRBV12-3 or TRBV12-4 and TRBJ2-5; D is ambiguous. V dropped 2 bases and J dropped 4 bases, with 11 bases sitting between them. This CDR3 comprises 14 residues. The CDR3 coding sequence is TGTGCCAGCAGTTTATTGGCTACAAGAGAGACCCAGTACTTC. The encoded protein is CASSLLATRETQYF.

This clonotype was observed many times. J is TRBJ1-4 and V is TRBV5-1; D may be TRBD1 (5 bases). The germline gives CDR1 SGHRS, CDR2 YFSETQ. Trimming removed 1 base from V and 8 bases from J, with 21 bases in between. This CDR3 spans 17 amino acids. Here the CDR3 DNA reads TGCGCCAGCAGCTTGCAGGGTGCGGACACCCTAGGGGAAAAACTGTTTTTT. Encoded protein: CASSLQGADTLGEKLFF.

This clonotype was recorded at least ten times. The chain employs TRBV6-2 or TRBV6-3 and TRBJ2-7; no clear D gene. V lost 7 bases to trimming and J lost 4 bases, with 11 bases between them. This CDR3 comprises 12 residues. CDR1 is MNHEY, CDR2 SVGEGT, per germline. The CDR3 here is CASKTDRYEQYF. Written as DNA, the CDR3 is TGTGCCAGCAAGACCGACCGTTACGAGCAGTACTTC.

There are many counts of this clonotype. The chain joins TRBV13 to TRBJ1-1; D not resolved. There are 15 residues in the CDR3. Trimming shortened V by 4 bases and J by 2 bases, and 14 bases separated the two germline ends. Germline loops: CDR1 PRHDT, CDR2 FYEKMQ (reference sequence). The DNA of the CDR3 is TGTGCCAGCAGCTCCCTGGGATGGGGAAACACTGAAGCTTTCTTT. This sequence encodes CASSSLGWGNTEAFF.

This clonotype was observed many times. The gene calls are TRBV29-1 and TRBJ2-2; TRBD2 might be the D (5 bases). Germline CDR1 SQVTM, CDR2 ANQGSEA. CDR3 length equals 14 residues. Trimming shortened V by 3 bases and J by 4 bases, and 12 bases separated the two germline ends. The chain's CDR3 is CSVEEEKGTGELFF. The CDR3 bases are TGCAGCGTTGAGGAGGAAAAGGGCACCGGGGAGCTGTTTTTT.

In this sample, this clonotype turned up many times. In DNA, the CDR3 is TGTGCCAGCAGCCAAGCGGAAGGAGATACGCAGTATTTT. Its translation is CASSQAEGDTQYF. The chain carries TRBV4-2 and TRBJ2-3; D is uncertain. Germline-derived CDR1 and CDR2 are LGHNA and YNFKEQ. The V end was cut by 1 base, the J end by 5 bases, with 7 bases between. The CDR3 sequence is 13 residues long.

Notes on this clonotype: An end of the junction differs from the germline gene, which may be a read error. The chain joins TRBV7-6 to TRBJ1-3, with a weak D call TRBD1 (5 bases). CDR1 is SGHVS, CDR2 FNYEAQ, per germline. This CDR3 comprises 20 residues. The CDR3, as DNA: TGTGCCGGCAGCTTATCTGCCCAAAACAGCGGGGGGATAACGGGAAACACCATATATTTT. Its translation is CAGSLSAQNSGGITGNTIYF. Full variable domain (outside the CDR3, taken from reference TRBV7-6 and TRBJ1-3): GAGVSQSPRYKVTKRGQDVALRCDPISGHVSLYWYRQALGQGPEFLTYFNYEAQQDKSGLPNDRFSAERPEGSISTLTIQRTEQRDSAMYRCAGSLSAQNSGGITGNTIYFGEGSWLTVV.